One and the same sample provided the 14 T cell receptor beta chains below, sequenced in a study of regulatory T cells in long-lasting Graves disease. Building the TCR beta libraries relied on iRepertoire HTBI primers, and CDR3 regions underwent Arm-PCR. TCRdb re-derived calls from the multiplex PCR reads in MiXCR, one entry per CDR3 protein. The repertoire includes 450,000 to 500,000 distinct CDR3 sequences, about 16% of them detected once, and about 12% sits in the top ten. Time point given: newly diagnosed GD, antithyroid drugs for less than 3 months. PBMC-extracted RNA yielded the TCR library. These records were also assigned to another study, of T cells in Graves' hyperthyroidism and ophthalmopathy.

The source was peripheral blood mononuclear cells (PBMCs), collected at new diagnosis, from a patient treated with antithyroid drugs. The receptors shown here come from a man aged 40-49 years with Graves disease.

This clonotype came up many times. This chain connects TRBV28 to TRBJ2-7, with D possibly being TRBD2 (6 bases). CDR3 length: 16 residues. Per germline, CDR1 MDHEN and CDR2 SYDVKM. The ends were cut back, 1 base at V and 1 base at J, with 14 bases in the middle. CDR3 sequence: CASSLSGRPGSYEQYF. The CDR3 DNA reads TGTGCCAGCAGTTTATCGGGGAGGCCGGGATCCTACGAGCAGTACTTC.

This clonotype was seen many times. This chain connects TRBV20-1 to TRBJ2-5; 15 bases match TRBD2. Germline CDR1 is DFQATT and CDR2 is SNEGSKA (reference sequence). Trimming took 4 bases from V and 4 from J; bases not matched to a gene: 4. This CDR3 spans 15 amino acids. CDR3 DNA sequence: TGCAGTGCTATCGGACTAGCGGGAGGGCCAGAGACCCAGTACTTC. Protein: CSAIGLAGGPETQYF.

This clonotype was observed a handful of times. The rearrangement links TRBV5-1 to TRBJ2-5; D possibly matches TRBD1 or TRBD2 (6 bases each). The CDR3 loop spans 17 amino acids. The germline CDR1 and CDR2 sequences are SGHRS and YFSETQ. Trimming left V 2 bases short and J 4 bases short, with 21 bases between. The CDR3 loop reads CASSFTDGGTSRETQYF. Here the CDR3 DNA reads TGCGCCAGCAGCTTCACTGACGGCGGGACATCACGAGAGACCCAGTACTTC.

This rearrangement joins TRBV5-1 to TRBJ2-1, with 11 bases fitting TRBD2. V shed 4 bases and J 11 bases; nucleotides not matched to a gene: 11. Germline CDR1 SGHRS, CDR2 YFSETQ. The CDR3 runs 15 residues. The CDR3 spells CASSETSGSGNKQFF. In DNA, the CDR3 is TGCGCCAGCAGCGAAACTAGCGGGAGCGGGAATAAGCAGTTCTTC. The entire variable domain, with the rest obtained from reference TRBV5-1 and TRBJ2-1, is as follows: KAGVTQTPRYLIKTRGQQVTLSCSPISGHRSVSWYQQTPGQGLQFLFEYFSETQRNKGNFPGRFSGRQFSNSRSEMNVSTLELGDSALYLCASSETSGSGNKQFFGPGTRLTVL.

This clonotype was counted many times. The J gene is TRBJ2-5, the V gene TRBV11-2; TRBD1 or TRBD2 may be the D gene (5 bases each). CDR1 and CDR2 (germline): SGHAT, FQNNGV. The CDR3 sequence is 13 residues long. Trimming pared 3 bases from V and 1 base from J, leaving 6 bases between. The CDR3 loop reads CASSFGTQETQYF. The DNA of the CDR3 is TGTGCCAGCAGCTTCGGGACCCAAGAGACCCAGTACTTC.

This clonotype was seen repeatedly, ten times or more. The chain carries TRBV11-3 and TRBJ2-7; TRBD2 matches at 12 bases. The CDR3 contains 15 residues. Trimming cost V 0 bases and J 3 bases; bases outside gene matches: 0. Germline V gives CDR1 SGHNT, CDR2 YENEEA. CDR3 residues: CASSLELAGGYEQYF. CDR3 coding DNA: TGTGCCAGCAGCTTAGAACTAGCGGGAGGCTACGAGCAGTACTTC.

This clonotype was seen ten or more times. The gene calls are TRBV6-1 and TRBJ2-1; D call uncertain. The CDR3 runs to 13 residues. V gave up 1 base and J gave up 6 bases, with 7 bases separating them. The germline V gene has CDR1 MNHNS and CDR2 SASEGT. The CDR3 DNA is TGTGCCAGCAGTGAAGTACTGGGCAATGAGCAGTTCTTC. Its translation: CASSEVLGNEQFF.

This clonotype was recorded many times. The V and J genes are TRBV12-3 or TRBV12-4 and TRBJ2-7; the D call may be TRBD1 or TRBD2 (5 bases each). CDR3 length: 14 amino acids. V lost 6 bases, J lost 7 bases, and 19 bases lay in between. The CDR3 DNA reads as TGTGCCAGCAGAATTGGGGGACCCCGACAGGAGCAGTACTTC. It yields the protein CASRIGGPRQEQYF.

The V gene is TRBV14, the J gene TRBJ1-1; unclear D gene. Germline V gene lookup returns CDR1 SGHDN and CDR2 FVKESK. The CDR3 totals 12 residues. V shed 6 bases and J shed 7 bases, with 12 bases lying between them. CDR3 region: CASSFGGVEAFF. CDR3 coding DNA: TGTGCCAGCAGTTTTGGAGGAGTTGAAGCTTTCTTT.

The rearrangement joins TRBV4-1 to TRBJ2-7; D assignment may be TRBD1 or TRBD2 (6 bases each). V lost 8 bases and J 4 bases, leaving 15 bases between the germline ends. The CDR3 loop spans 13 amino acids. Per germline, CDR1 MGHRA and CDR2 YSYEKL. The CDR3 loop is CASGTGAGYEQYF. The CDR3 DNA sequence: TGCGCCAGCGGCACGGGGGCTGGGTACGAGCAGTACTTC.

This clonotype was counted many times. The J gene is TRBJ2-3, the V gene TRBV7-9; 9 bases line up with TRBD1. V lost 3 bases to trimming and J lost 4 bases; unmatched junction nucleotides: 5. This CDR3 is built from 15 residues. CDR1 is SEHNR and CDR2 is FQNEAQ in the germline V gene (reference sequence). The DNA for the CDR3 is TGTGCCAGCAGCTTCCGGACAGGGGCCGCAGATACGCAGTATTTT. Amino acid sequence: CASSFRTGAADTQYF.

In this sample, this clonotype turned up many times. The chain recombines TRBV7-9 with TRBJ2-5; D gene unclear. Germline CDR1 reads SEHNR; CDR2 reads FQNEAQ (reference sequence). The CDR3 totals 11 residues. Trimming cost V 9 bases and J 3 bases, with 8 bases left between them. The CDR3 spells CASQSEETQYF. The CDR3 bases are TGTGCCAGTCAGAGTGAAGAGACCCAGTACTTC.

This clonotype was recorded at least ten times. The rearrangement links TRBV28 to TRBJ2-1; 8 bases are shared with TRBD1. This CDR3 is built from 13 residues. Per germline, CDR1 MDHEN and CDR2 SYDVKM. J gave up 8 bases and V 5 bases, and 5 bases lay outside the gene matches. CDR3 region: CASSLTGEYEQFF. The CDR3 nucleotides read TGTGCCAGCAGTCTGACAGGGGAGTATGAGCAGTTCTTC.

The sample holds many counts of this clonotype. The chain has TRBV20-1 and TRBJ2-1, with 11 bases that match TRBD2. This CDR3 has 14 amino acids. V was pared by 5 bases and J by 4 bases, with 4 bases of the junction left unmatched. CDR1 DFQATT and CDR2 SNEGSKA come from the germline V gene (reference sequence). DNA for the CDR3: TGCAGTGCTCCCGGGACTAGCGGATACAATGAGCAGTTCTTC. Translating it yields CSAPGTSGYNEQFF.